This T cell receptor beta chain was identified during a study of T cells of healthy individuals. TCRdb fed the 5' RACE reads into MiXCR, producing one record per CDR3 protein. Of some 39,000 distinct CDR3 sequences listed, about 5% are singletons. This clonotype was detected many times. Germline V lookup: CDR1 MGHRA, CDR2 YSYEKL. The CDR3 is 17 amino acids. V lost 3 bases and J lost 6; bases outside the gene matches: 11. This chain connects TRBV4-1 to TRBJ1-4; 9 nucleotides agree with TRBD1. The TCR was taken from a human donor in good health. CDR3 coding DNA: TGCGCCAGCAGCCAGACGGGACAGGGAGTGGGGTATGAAAAACTGTTTTTT. This gives the protein CASSQTGQGVGYEKLFF.